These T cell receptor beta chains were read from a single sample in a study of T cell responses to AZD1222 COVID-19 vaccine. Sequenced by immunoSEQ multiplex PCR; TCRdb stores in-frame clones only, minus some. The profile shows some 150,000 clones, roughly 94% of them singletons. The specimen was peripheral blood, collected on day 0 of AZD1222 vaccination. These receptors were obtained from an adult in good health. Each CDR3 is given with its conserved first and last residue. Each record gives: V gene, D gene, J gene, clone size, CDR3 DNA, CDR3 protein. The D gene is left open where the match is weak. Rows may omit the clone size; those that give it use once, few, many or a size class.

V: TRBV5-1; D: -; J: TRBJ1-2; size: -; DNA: TGCGCCAGCAGCTTGGGGCAGGACTATGGCTACACCTTC; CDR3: CASSLGQDYGYTF
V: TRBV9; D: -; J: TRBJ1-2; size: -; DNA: TGTGCCAGCAGCGTAGGGCAGGACACTAACTATGGCTACACCTTC; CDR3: CASSVGQDTNYGYTF
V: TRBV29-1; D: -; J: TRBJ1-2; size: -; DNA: TGCAGCGTTGAGACAGGCTATGGCTACACCTTC; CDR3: CSVETGYGYTF
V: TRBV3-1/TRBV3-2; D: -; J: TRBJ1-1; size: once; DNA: TGTGCCAGCAGTTCCAAAGTGGGGGGTGAAGCTTTCTTT; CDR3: CASSSKVGGEAFF
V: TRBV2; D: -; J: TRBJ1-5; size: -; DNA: TGTGCCAGCAGCCTCAATCAGCCCCAGCATTTT; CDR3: CASSLNQPQHF
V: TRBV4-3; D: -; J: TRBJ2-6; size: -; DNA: TGCGCCAGCAGCCAAGATCAGACGCCAGACAGTACTGGGGCCAACGTCCTGACTTTC; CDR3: CASSQDQTPDSTGANVLTF
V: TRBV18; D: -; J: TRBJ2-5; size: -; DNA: TGTGCCAGCTCACCAGGCAGGGTCCAAGAGACCCAGTACTTC; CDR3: CASSPGRVQETQYF
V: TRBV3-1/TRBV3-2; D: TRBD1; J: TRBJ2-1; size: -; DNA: TGTGCCAGCAGTTATACAGGGGACAATGAGCAGTTCTTC; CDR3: CASSYTGDNEQFF
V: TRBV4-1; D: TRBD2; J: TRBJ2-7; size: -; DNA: TGCGCCAGCAGCCAAGTAGCGGGGGGGCCGGGACTCTACGAGCAGTACTTC; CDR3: CASSQVAGGPGLYEQYF
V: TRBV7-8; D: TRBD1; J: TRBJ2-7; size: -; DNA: TGTGCCAGCAGCTTAACCCTGGGACAGACCAGCTCCTACGAGCAGTACTTC; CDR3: CASSLTLGQTSSYEQYF
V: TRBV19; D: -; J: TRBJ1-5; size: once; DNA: TGTGCCAGTAGTATAGATAGGACGGGCGAAGGCAATCAGCCCCAGCATTTT; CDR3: CASSIDRTGEGNQPQHF
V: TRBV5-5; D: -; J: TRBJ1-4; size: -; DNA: TGTGCCAGCACTCTGGACAGCCCGAATGAAAAACTGTTTTTT; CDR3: CASTLDSPNEKLFF
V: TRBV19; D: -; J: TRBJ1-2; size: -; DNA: TGTGCCAGTACCTTATCATCCCACCGGAGATACTATGGCTACACCTTC; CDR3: CASTLSSHRRYYGYTF
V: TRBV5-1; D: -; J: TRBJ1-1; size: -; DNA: TGCGCCAGCAGCAAATGGGTCGGAACTGAAGCTTTCTTT; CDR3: CASSKWVGTEAFF
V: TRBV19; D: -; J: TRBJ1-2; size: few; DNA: TGTGCCAGTAGTACCGGGGGGGGCCAGTTTGTGAGCTACACCTTC; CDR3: CASSTGGGQFVSYTF
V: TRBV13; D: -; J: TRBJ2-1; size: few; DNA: TGTGCCAGCAGCTCCCAGGCCGGGCTCGATGAGCAGTTCTTC; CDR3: CASSSQAGLDEQFF
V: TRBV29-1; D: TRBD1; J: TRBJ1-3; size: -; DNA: TGCAGCGCTGGGACAGGGGCCCCCTTCGGAAACACCATATATTTT; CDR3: CSAGTGAPFGNTIYF
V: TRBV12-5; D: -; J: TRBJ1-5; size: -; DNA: TGTGCTAGTGGTTTCTTGCCGGGGAGTGTGTTCGGTCAGCCCCAGCATTTT; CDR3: CASGFLPGSVFGQPQHF
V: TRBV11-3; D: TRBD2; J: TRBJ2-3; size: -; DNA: TGTGCCAGCAGCTTAGGGACTAGAGCAGATACGCAGTATTTT; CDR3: CASSLGTRADTQYF
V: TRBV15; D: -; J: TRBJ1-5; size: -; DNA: TGTGCCACCAGCAGCCTACATTACAGGGATAGCAATCAGCCCCAGCATTTT; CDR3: CATSSLHYRDSNQPQHF
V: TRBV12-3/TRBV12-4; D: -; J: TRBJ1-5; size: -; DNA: TGTGCCAGCAGTTTAGCGCAGGCGCCCCAGCATTTT; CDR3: CASSLAQAPQHF
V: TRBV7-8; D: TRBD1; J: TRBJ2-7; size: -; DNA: TGTGCCAGCAGCCAACAGGGGGCGTTCTACGAGCAGTACTTC; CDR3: CASSQQGAFYEQYF
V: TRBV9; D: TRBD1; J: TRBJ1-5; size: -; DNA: TGTGCCAGCAGCGCCGGGACAGGGAATCTGGGTCAGCCCCAGCATTTT; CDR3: CASSAGTGNLGQPQHF
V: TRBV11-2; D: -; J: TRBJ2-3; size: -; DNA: TGTGCCAGCAGCTTAGGGGGCGCAGGCACAGATACGCAGTATTTT; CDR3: CASSLGGAGTDTQYF
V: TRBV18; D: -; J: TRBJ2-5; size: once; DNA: TGTGCCAGCTCACCATATTCGACAGCACAAGAGACCCAGTACTTC; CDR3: CASSPYSTAQETQYF
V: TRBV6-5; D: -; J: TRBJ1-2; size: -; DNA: TGTGCCAGCTGGAGGGGCTCTTATGGCTACACCTTC; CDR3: CASWRGSYGYTF
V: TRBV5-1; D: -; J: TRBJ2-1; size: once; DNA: TGCGCCAGCTCAACGGAATCCTACAATGAGCAGTTCTTC; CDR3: CASSTESYNEQFF
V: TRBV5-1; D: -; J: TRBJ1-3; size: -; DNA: TGCGCCAGCAGCTTAGGAGGGTTTGGAAACACCATATATTTT; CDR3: CASSLGGFGNTIYF
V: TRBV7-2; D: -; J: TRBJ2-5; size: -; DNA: TGTGCCAGCAGCTTTGGGGGGCAAGAGACCCAGTACTTC; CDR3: CASSFGGQETQYF
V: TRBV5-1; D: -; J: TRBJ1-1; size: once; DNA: TGCGCCAGCAGCTTGGCCGTCCAGTTTAACACTGAAGCTTTCTTT; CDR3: CASSLAVQFNTEAFF
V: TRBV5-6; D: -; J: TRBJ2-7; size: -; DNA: TGTGCCAGCAGCTTGGCAGGCAGCGGAGCCTACGAGCAGTACTTC; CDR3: CASSLAGSGAYEQYF
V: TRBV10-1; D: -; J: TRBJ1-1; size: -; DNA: TGCGCCTTAAAGCTGACAGAGCCTAACACTGAAGCTTTCTTT; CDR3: CALKLTEPNTEAFF
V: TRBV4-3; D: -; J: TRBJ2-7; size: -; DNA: TGCGCCAGCAGCCCCAAAGGGGGGGACACGTCCTACGAGCAGTACTTC; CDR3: CASSPKGGDTSYEQYF
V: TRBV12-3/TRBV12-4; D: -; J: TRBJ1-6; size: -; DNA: TGTGCCAGCCGCGGGGGGTTGGATTCACCCCTCCACTTT; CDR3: CASRGGLDSPLHF
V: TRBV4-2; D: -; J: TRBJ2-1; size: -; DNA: TGTGCCAGCAGCCAAGAGGCGTTAAGCTCCTACAATGAGCAGTTCTTC; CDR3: CASSQEALSSYNEQFF
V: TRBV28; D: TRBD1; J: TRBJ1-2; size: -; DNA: TGTGCCAGCAGTTTATTTGGGACAGGGGCATCTGACTATGGCTACACCTTC; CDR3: CASSLFGTGASDYGYTF
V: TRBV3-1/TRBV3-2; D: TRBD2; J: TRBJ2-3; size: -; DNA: TGTGCCAGCAGCCCGGGACTAGCGGGGGTCGGAGGTGCGCAGTATTTT; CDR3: CASSPGLAGVGGAQYF
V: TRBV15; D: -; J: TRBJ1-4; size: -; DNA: TGTGCCACCAGCCGGCTTGCTAATGAAAAACTGTTTTTT; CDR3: CATSRLANEKLFF
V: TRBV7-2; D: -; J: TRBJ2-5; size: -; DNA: TGTGCCAGCAGCTGGGGCTTAGAGACCCAGTACTTC; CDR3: CASSWGLETQYF
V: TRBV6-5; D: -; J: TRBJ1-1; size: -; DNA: TGTGCCAGCAGTTACTCGACCTTAGGAATTTCCCTTGAAGCTTTCTTT; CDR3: CASSYSTLGISLEAFF
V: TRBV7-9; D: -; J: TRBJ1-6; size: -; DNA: TGTGCCAGCAGAAGGGTACAATCGGGATCACCCCTCCACTTT; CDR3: CASRRVQSGSPLHF
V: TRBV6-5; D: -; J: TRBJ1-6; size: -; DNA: TGTGCCAGCAGTTCCCCCGGGGGCGATGCGGCCCTCCACTTT; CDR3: CASSSPGGDAALHF
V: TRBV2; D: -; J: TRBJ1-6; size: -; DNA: TGTGCCAGCAGTTCGGAGGCTCTTCATAATTCACCCCTCCACTTT; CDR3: CASSSEALHNSPLHF
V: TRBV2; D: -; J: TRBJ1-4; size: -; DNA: TGTGCCAGCGGAACAGGGCGGAATGAAAAACTGTTTTTT; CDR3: CASGTGRNEKLFF
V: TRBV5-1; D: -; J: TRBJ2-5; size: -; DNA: TGCGCCAGCAGCTTGCGTGGGGGAGAGACCCAGTACTTC; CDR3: CASSLRGGETQYF
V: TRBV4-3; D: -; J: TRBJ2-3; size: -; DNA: TGCGCCAGCAGCCAAGCCCCCCCGGATACGCAGTATTTT; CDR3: CASSQAPPDTQYF
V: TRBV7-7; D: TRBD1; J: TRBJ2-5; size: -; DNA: TGTGCTAGCAGCTTAGACGGGACAGGCGGAGAGACCCAGTACTTC; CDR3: CASSLDGTGGETQYF
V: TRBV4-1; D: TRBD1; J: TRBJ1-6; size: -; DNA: TGCGCCAGCAGCAAATACAGGGGCTATAATTCACCCCTCCACTTT; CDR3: CASSKYRGYNSPLHF
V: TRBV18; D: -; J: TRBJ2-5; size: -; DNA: TGTGCCAGCTCAAGGGACGGCCAAGAGACCCAGTACTTC; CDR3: CASSRDGQETQYF
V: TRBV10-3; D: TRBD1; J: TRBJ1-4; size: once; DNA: TGTGCCATCAGTGTCACAGGGGGCTTTGAAAAACTGTTTTTT; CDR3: CAISVTGGFEKLFF
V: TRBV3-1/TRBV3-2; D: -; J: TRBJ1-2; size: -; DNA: TGTGCCAGCAGCCAAGTCGGAGGAGACGGCTACACCTTC; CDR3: CASSQVGGDGYTF
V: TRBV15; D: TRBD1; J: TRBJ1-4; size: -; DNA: TGTGCCACCAGCAGAGCCGGGACAGCCGCAGAAGAAAAACTGTTTTTT; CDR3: CATSRAGTAAEEKLFF
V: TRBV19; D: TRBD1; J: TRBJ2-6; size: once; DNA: TGTGCCAGTGGGGGGACAGGGGTTTCCTCTGGGGCCAACGTCCTGACTTTC; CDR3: CASGGTGVSSGANVLTF
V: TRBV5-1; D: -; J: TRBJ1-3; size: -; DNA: TGCGCCAGCAGCTTTGCGGCAGGCCAGCCTGGAAACACCATATATTTT; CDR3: CASSFAAGQPGNTIYF